This T cell receptor beta chain was recovered during a study of beta chain features in type 1 diabetes. Study-level results: A greater similarity of naive, central memory and Treg TCRB repertoires was seen among patients than among healthy donors.

Germline V gives CDR1 SGHAT, CDR2 FQNNGV. The CDR3 is 14 residues long. V lost 8 bases and J 5 bases, leaving 15 bases between the germline ends. This clone was found a few times. Its antigen is still unknown. Of the isolated RNA, all was reverse transcribed, and so the sequenced material was expressed TCRB transcripts. This table comes from immunoSEQ multiplex PCR, and its TCRdb copy is limited to in-frame clones, with some not included. This table has 300,000 to 350,000 clones, around 20% appearing once. The sequenced material came from naive CD4+ T cells from blood. This chain links TRBV11-2 with TRBJ2-2, with D possibly matching TRBD2 (5 bases). This TCR derives from a woman aged 18-29 years in good health. The CDR3 is CASLRTSATGELFF. The CDR3 DNA reads TGTGCCAGCCTACGGACTTCAGCTACCGGGGAGCTGTTTTTT.